Following are 6 T cell receptor beta chains from one sample sequenced in a study of cytomegalovirus exposure and HLA in healthy donors. The PCR ran on 60 Vbeta and 13 Jbeta primers. The method was immunoSEQ multiplex PCR; TCRdb's version includes in-frame clones alone and lacks a portion of them. The data show 150,000 to 200,000 clones, around 84% seen once. Sequencing used PBMCs. The receptors originated from a woman aged 18-29 years in good health and CMV-seronegative.

The genes are TRBV20-1 and TRBJ2-7; D is unresolved. There are 11 residues in the CDR3. Germline V CDR1 and CDR2: DFQATT, SNEGSKA (reference sequence). Trimming took 6 bases from V and 3 from J, leaving 9 bases between them. The CDR3 DNA sequence: TGCAGTGCATCGAGAGTCTACGAGCAGTACTTC. Translation gives CSASRVYEQYF.

The rearrangement uses TRBV7-8 and TRBJ1-6; a weak D match, TRBD1 (5 bases). V was trimmed by 5 bases and J by 10 bases, leaving 18 bases between them. CDR1 SGHVS and CDR2 FQNEAQ come from the germline V gene. This CDR3 comprises 15 residues. CDR3 nucleotide sequence: TGTGCCAGCAGCCCCTCCCTAGGGGTTGGCTCACCCCTCCACTTT. It yields the protein CASSPSLGVGSPLHF.

V gene TRBV19 combines with J gene TRBJ1-1; 7 positions agree with TRBD1. The germline V gene encodes CDR1 LNHDA and CDR2 SQIVND (reference sequence). CDR3 size: 14 residues. J was trimmed by 2 bases and V by 6 bases; bases with no gene match: 6. The CDR3 sequence is CASSRRDSNTEAFF. The CDR3 DNA follows: TGTGCCAGTAGCCGGCGGGACAGCAACACTGAAGCTTTCTTT.

This rearrangement joins TRBV2 to TRBJ1-5, with 10 bases that match TRBD1. This CDR3 is 14 amino acids long. V was clipped by 6 bases and J by 2 bases; unmatched bases: 1. Per germline, CDR1 SNHLY and CDR2 FYNNEI. In DNA, the CDR3 is TGTGCCAGCAGAGGGACAGGGGGCAATCAGCCCCAGCATTTT. Protein product: CASRGTGGNQPQHF.

The rearrangement joins TRBV6-4 to TRBJ1-2; 12 nucleotides match TRBD1. This CDR3 is 15 amino acids long. Per the germline V gene, CDR1 is MRHNA and CDR2 is SNTAGT. Trimming at V came to 3 bases and at J to 6 bases, leaving 5 bases not matched to a gene. CDR3 coding DNA: TGTGCCAGCAGTGAGTCCGGGACAGGGGGCGATGGCTACACCTTC. It specifies CASSESGTGGDGYTF.

The rearrangement links TRBV6-6 to TRBJ2-2; D is perhaps TRBD2 (6 bases). Germline V lookup: CDR1 MNHNY, CDR2 SVGAGI (reference sequence). Trimming left V 5 bases short and J 4 bases short, with 11 bases between. The length of the CDR3 is 14 residues. This chain's CDR3 is CASSPSGSTGELFF. In DNA form, the CDR3 reads TGTGCCAGCAGTCCGTCCGGGAGCACCGGGGAGCTGTTTTTT.